One and the same sample provided the 23 T cell receptor beta chains below, sequenced in a study of T cell responses to AZD1222 COVID-19 vaccine. Method: immunoSEQ multiplex PCR; TCRdb's copy keeps in-frame clones and lacks some. The sample contains about 120,000 clones, roughly 90% of which appear only once. The sequencing used peripheral blood, collected on day 0 of AZD1222 vaccination. These receptors were collected from an adult in good health.

CDR3 residues: CAISERQGQGNTEAFF. CDR3 nucleotides: TGTGCCATCAGTGAGCGGCAAGGACAGGGGAACACTGAAGCTTTCTTT. This chain joins TRBV10-3 and TRBJ1-1; 8 bases are shared with TRBD1. Per the germline V gene, CDR1 is ENHRY and CDR2 is SYGVKD. The CDR3 spans 16 residues. The junction had 6 bases not matched to a gene; V was cut back by 2 bases and J by 1 base.

This chain joins TRBV4-1 and TRBJ1-4; 11 bases fit TRBD1. Germline CDR1 is MGHRA and CDR2 is YSYEKL. V shed 4 bases, J shed 5 bases, and the junction held 9 bases outside the gene matches. The CDR3 extends over 17 amino acids. CDR3 residues: CASSRGTGGTINEKLFF. CDR3 coding DNA: TGCGCCAGCAGCCGAGGGACAGGGGGGACCATCAATGAAAAACTGTTTTTT.

This chain connects TRBV29-1 to TRBJ2-2; D gene unclear. CDR1 is SQVTM, CDR2 ANQGSEA, per germline. The CDR3 loop spans 12 amino acids. Trimming took 3 bases from V and 6 from J, leaving 8 bases between them. The CDR3 loop is CSVDPGSGELFF. The DNA for the CDR3 is TGCAGCGTTGATCCTGGTTCCGGGGAGCTGTTTTTT.

The V gene is TRBV27, the J gene TRBJ1-2, with 9 bases aligning to TRBD1. Germline V lookup: CDR1 MNHEY, CDR2 SMNVEV (reference sequence). The CDR3 is 17 residues long. V lost 7 bases and J lost 0; bases outside the gene matches: 12. CDR3 loop: CASKFIRGTGSNYGYTF. The CDR3 DNA reads as TGTGCCAGCAAGTTTATCCGTGGGACAGGGTCTAACTATGGCTACACCTTC.

The J gene is TRBJ1-6, the V gene TRBV23-1; 9 nucleotides agree with TRBD1. TRBV23-1 is given ORF status, its function remaining uncertain. There are 17 residues in the CDR3. J lost 10 bases, V lost 7 bases, and 17 bases had no gene match. The CDR3 protein is CASKIQPRDRARSPLHF. The CDR3 coding sequence is TGCGCCAGCAAAATCCAACCGAGGGACAGGGCACGGTCACCCCTCCACTTT.

The chain couples TRBV6-2 or TRBV6-3 to TRBJ2-1; no firm D call. V was cut by 5 bases and J by 10 bases, with 15 bases left in between. Germline V gene data show CDR1 as MNHEY and CDR2 as SVGEGT. This CDR3 is built from 13 residues. CDR3 DNA: TGTGCCAGCAGTACTGGGCCAGGTGGGGAGCAGTTCTTC. As protein: CASSTGPGGEQFF.

This clone appeared a single time. The chain recombines TRBV7-9 with TRBJ1-1, with TRBD1 as a possible D gene (6 bases). The germline V and J ends were trimmed by 5 bases and 10 bases, with 14 bases remaining between them. The CDR3 runs 12 residues. Germline V gene lookup returns CDR1 SEHNR and CDR2 FQNEAQ (reference sequence). The CDR3 DNA follows: TGTGCCAGCAGCCGTACGACCAGGGGAGCTTTCTTT. Amino acids: CASSRTTRGAFF.

This chain connects TRBV6-6 to TRBJ1-5, with TRBD1 matching 10 bases. CDR1 and CDR2 (germline): MNHNY, SVGAGI (reference sequence). CDR3 size: 16 residues. After removal of 6 bases from V and 1 base from J, the junction contained 6 bases not matched to a gene. Here the CDR3 DNA reads TGTGCCAGCAGGACCCGGGACAGGGGAAGCAATCAGCCCCAGCATTTT. Translating gives CASRTRDRGSNQPQHF.

This clone has only a few counts. V usage is TRBV2 and J usage is TRBJ1-2; the match to TRBD1 covers 7 bases. The CDR3 extends over 16 amino acids. J gave up 5 bases and V 5 bases, and 14 bases lay outside the gene matches. Germline V lookup: CDR1 SNHLY, CDR2 FYNNEI. The CDR3 sequence is CASSLTTGTVGYGYTF. The CDR3 bases are TGTGCCAGCAGTCTTACGACCGGGACAGTAGGATATGGCTACACCTTC.

The rearrangement links TRBV18 to TRBJ1-5; D uncertain. Trimming removed 2 bases from V and 4 bases from J, with 9 bases in between. The germline V gene encodes CDR1 KGHSH and CDR2 LQKENI. The CDR3 covers 14 residues. The CDR3 loop reads CASSPGLLNQPQHF. The CDR3 nucleotides read TGTGCCAGCTCACCAGGTTTGTTGAATCAGCCCCAGCATTTT.

The CDR3 DNA reads TGTGCCATCAGTGATGCCGGGTCCAATTCACCCCTCCACTTT. Translating gives CAISDAGSNSPLHF. The gene calls are TRBV10-3 and TRBJ1-6; no reliable D call. The germline V and J ends were trimmed by 3 bases and 7 bases, with 10 bases remaining between them. The CDR3 has 14 residues. Germline V gene data show CDR1 as ENHRY and CDR2 as SYGVKD.

The chain uses TRBV7-9 and TRBJ2-3; tentatively, D is TRBD1 (6 bases). CDR3 length equals 13 residues. V gave up 5 bases and J gave up 6 bases, with 12 bases separating them. Germline V gene sequence: CDR1 SEHNR, CDR2 FQNEAQ (reference sequence). CDR3 amino acids: CASSTNRADTQYF. The CDR3 DNA reads as TGTGCCAGCAGCACCAACAGGGCGGATACGCAGTATTTT.

The chain combines TRBV3-1 (or the pseudogene TRBV3-2) with TRBJ2-1; a possible D gene is TRBD2 (6 bases). There are 15 residues in the CDR3. The germline V gene has CDR1 LGHDT and CDR2 YNNKEL (reference sequence). V dropped 1 base and J dropped 7 bases, with 14 bases sitting between them. The CDR3 is CASSQVHRGVNEQFF. The CDR3 DNA follows: TGTGCCAGCAGCCAAGTACACCGCGGGGTTAATGAGCAGTTCTTC.

The V gene is TRBV7-6, the J gene TRBJ1-2; 9 nucleotides agree with TRBD1. After removal of 4 bases from V and 4 bases from J, the junction contained 10 bases not matched to a gene. This CDR3 spans 16 amino acids. Germline V gives CDR1 SGHVS, CDR2 FNYEAQ. CDR3 sequence (DNA): TGTGCCAGCAGCTCTCGTTATGGACAGGGGCCCTATGGCTACACCTTC. This sequence encodes CASSSRYGQGPYGYTF.

The V call is TRBV11-2, the J call TRBJ1-1; D remains ambiguous. The V gene lost 4 bases and the J gene lost 3 bases, with 3 bases spanning the gap. CDR3 size: 11 residues. Germline V gene data show CDR1 as SGHAT and CDR2 as FQNNGV. The CDR3 sequence is CASSSYTEAFF. The CDR3 DNA reads as TGTGCCAGCAGCTCTTACACTGAAGCTTTCTTT.

The chain combines TRBV9 with TRBJ2-1; TRBD2 matches at 11 bases. This CDR3 has 15 amino acids. Looked up from germline, CDR1 is SGDLS and CDR2 is YYNGEE. Trimming at V came to 3 bases and at J to 2 bases, leaving 1 base not matched to a gene. The chain's CDR3 is CASSGTSGPYNEQFF. Here the CDR3 DNA reads TGTGCCAGCAGCGGGACTAGCGGGCCCTACAATGAGCAGTTCTTC.

The CDR3 here is CASSITGFPTEAFF. In DNA form, the CDR3 reads TGTGCCAGTAGTATCACAGGGTTTCCCACTGAAGCTTTCTTT. This sequence joins TRBV19 and TRBJ1-1; D is perhaps TRBD1 (6 bases). The CDR3 extends over 14 amino acids. Germline loops: CDR1 LNHDA, CDR2 SQIVND (reference sequence). V dropped 3 bases and J dropped 4 bases, with 12 bases sitting between them. Full variable domain (outside the CDR3, taken from reference TRBV19 and TRBJ1-1): DGGITQSPKYLFRKEGQNVTLSCEQNLNHDAMYWYRQDPGQGLRLIYYSQIVNDFQKGDIAEGYSVSREKKESFPLTVTSAQKNPTAFYLCASSITGFPTEAFFGQGTRLTVV.

The chain employs TRBV2 and TRBJ1-2; no clear D gene. V lost 9 bases, J lost 4 bases, and 15 bases lay in between. The CDR3 length is 13 residues. Germline CDR1 SNHLY, CDR2 FYNNEI. The CDR3: CASSSAIGYGYTF. As DNA, the CDR3 is TGTGCCAGTAGCTCTGCGATAGGCTATGGCTACACCTTC.

A remark on this clone: The sample contains more than one DNA sequence encoding this CDR3. Here the CDR3 DNA reads TGCAGCGTTCGGGACAGCTCCTACGAGCAGTACTTC. Translating gives CSVRDSSYEQYF. The rearrangement joins TRBV29-1 to TRBJ2-7, with TRBD1 matching over 7 bases. Germline CDR1 and CDR2: SQVTM and ANQGSEA. Unmatched junction bases numbered 1, after V lost 5 bases and J lost 0 bases. This CDR3 comprises 12 residues.

Details on this clone: The junction does not match germline at one end; this may be a read error. V usage is TRBV7-9 and J usage is TRBJ1-4, with D unclear. CDR1 and CDR2 (germline): SEHNR, FQNEAQ (reference sequence). The CDR3 runs 12 residues. CDR3 protein: CASSLDGLTPHF. The CDR3 DNA sequence: TGTGCCAGCAGCTTAGACGGCTTGACTCCCCATTTT. Full variable domain (outside the CDR3, taken from reference TRBV7-9 and TRBJ1-4): DTGVSQNPRHKITKRGQNVTFRCDPISEHNRLYWYRQTLGQGPEFLTYFQNEAQLEKSRLLSDRFSAERPKGSFSTLEIQRTEQGDSAMYLCASSLDGLTPHFGSGTQLSVL.

V gene TRBV13 combines with J gene TRBJ1-6, with 7 positions matching TRBD1. With 2 bases clipped from V and 7 bases from J, the junction kept 8 bases outside the gene matches. The germline CDR1 and CDR2 sequences are PRHDT and FYEKMQ (reference sequence). This CDR3 is built from 16 residues. Here the CDR3 reads CASSLMTGPNNSPLHF. The CDR3 bases are TGTGCCAGCAGCTTAATGACAGGGCCTAACAATTCACCCCTCCACTTT.

V usage is TRBV7-8 and J usage is TRBJ2-3, with 7 bases that match TRBD1. The CDR3 loop spans 15 amino acids. CDR1 is SGHVS and CDR2 is FQNEAQ in the germline V gene. V lost 4 bases to trimming and J lost 3 bases; unmatched junction nucleotides: 7. The CDR3, as DNA: TGTGCCAGCAGCTCCCAGGGGGTAGGGACAGATACGCAGTATTTT. Protein sequence: CASSSQGVGTDTQYF.

V and J are TRBV2 and TRBJ2-7; perhaps TRBD1 as D (5 bases). The CDR3 extends over 14 amino acids. Trimming left V 6 bases short and J 1 base short, with 13 bases between. Germline V gene data show CDR1 as SNHLY and CDR2 as FYNNEI. CDR3 sequence reads: CASSKGSGSYEQYF. The CDR3, as DNA: TGTGCCAGCAGCAAGGGGTCAGGGTCCTACGAGCAGTACTTC.